Listed below are T cell receptor beta chains from one sample, sequenced in a study of CD8 T cells in ankylosing spondylitis. TCRdb called the 5' RACE reads again in MiXCR, with one record for every CDR3 protein. The table shows roughly 700,000 distinct CDR3 sequences, with roughly 19% occurring only once. Sequenced material: blood, either unsorted or a sorted T cell fraction (not recorded which). The receptors shown here come from a male donor with ankylosing spondylitis. Both conserved end residues are part of each CDR3. For some rows the clone size is stated as once, few or many, or as a class when expanded; others skip it.

j_gene: TRBJ1-1
v_gene: TRBV6-6
abundance: many
CDR3aa: CASIPWGETEAFF

j_gene: TRBJ2-1
v_gene: TRBV30
abundance: NA
CDR3aa: CASFSSYNEQFF

j_gene: TRBJ2-1
v_gene: TRBV12-3/TRBV12-4
abundance: many
CDR3aa: CASYPGTSGMGEQFF

j_gene: TRBJ2-1
v_gene: TRBV10-3
abundance: few
CDR3aa: CAISEVNKAHSSYNEQFF

j_gene: TRBJ2-1
v_gene: TRBV27
abundance: NA
CDR3aa: CASSPSQTYNEQFF

j_gene: TRBJ2-5
v_gene: TRBV25-1
abundance: few
CDR3aa: CASSEPTLAGGTETQYF

j_gene: TRBJ2-6
v_gene: TRBV28
abundance: many
CDR3aa: CASSPDSSGANVLTF

j_gene: TRBJ2-4
v_gene: TRBV14
abundance: once
CDR3aa: CASSQVNRGIQYF

j_gene: TRBJ2-3
v_gene: TRBV28
abundance: NA
CDR3aa: CASSLYAPGLRTDTQYF

j_gene: TRBJ2-5
v_gene: TRBV29-1
abundance: NA
CDR3aa: CSVSRETQYF

j_gene: TRBJ1-4
v_gene: TRBV18
abundance: NA
CDR3aa: CASSPGLPSTNEKLFF

j_gene: TRBJ2-3
v_gene: TRBV27
abundance: NA
CDR3aa: CASSLFASGVTDTQYF

j_gene: TRBJ2-7
v_gene: TRBV4-3
abundance: many
CDR3aa: CASSQEGLAGDEQYF

j_gene: TRBJ2-7
v_gene: TRBV6-1
abundance: NA
CDR3aa: CASSQGLAGLDYEQYF

j_gene: TRBJ1-4
v_gene: TRBV30
abundance: NA
CDR3aa: CAWSEQVNEKLFF

j_gene: TRBJ1-2
v_gene: TRBV6-5
abundance: NA
CDR3aa: CASSYSGQGDYGYTF

j_gene: TRBJ2-1
v_gene: TRBV7-2
abundance: NA
CDR3aa: CASSNLAGVFNEQFF

j_gene: TRBJ2-5
v_gene: TRBV20-1
abundance: NA
CDR3aa: CSAPPWGKETQYF

j_gene: TRBJ1-2
v_gene: TRBV18
abundance: NA
CDR3aa: CASSPKEGFYGYTF

j_gene: TRBJ1-1
v_gene: TRBV7-6
abundance: few
CDR3aa: CASSLTGGLTEAFF

j_gene: TRBJ2-7
v_gene: TRBV5-6
abundance: NA
CDR3aa: CASSVAGVRDYEQYF

j_gene: TRBJ2-7
v_gene: TRBV20-1
abundance: few
CDR3aa: CSATVGRGLAGISYEQYF

j_gene: TRBJ1-2
v_gene: TRBV28
abundance: few
CDR3aa: CATRALNRANYGYTF

j_gene: TRBJ1-4
v_gene: TRBV4-3
abundance: NA
CDR3aa: CASSPRDIGEKLFF

j_gene: TRBJ2-3
v_gene: TRBV7-2
abundance: few
CDR3aa: CASSSSGRIGDTQYF

j_gene: TRBJ2-7
v_gene: TRBV4-1
abundance: NA
CDR3aa: CASSQGGSGTEQYF

j_gene: TRBJ1-6
v_gene: TRBV10-3
abundance: many
CDR3aa: CAISATGNYNSPLHF

j_gene: TRBJ1-2
v_gene: TRBV28
abundance: many
CDR3aa: CASSSGGANYGYTF

j_gene: TRBJ1-5
v_gene: TRBV9
abundance: few
CDR3aa: CASSDREYGQPQHF

j_gene: TRBJ1-2
v_gene: TRBV29-1
abundance: few
CDR3aa: CSVEEGHLNYGYTF

j_gene: TRBJ1-6
v_gene: TRBV12-3/TRBV12-4
abundance: NA
CDR3aa: CASSFGWSSYNSPLHF

j_gene: TRBJ1-2
v_gene: TRBV12-3/TRBV12-4
abundance: few
CDR3aa: CASSKTGQGGNYGYTF